The 8 T cell receptor beta chains below were found in one sample sequenced in a study of blood T cell repertoires in COVID-19. Libraries were prepared by immunoSEQ multiplex PCR; TCRdb keeps only in-frame clonotypes and omits some of them. The sample records roughly 430,000 clones, roughly 87% being singletons. The sequenced sample was PBMCs or T cells enriched from blood (not recorded which). All receptors come from a woman aged 40 to 49 with acute COVID-19.

This rearrangement joins TRBV6-2 or TRBV6-3 to TRBJ1-5; TRBD1 matches 8 bases. V gave up 4 bases and J gave up 0 bases; unmatched junction bases: 2. Germline CDR1 and CDR2: MNHEY and SVGEGT. The CDR3 length is 15 residues. The CDR3 here is CASSSTGVSNQPQHF. The CDR3 DNA follows: TGTGCCAGCAGTTCGACAGGGGTTAGCAATCAGCCCCAGCATTTT.

This clone was counted a single time. The gene calls are TRBV3-1 (or the pseudogene TRBV3-2) and TRBJ2-6, with D tentatively TRBD1 (5 bases). This CDR3 contains 15 residues. The ends were cut back, 4 bases at V and 0 bases at J, with 7 bases in the middle. CDR1 is LGHDT, CDR2 YNNKEL, per germline (reference sequence). CDR3 region: CASSPDSSGANVLTF. CDR3 in DNA: TGTGCCAGCAGCCCAGACAGCTCTGGGGCCAACGTCCTGACTTTC.

This clone appeared a single time. The V call is TRBV28, the J call TRBJ1-5, with D perhaps TRBD1 (5 bases). The CDR3 length is 14 residues. CDR1 and CDR2 from the germline V gene are MDHEN and SYDVKM. Trimming removed 1 base from V and 4 bases from J, with 8 bases in between. CDR3 region: CASSLYRGNQPQHF. The CDR3 DNA follows: TGTGCCAGCAGTTTATATCGGGGGAATCAGCCCCAGCATTTT.

The table lists this clone with a count of one. The chain combines TRBV30 with TRBJ1-5; possibly TRBD1 for D (6 bases). The germline CDR1 and CDR2 sequences are GTSNPN and SVGIG (reference sequence). Trimming removed 0 bases at V and 2 bases at J, with 8 bases between. This CDR3 comprises 14 residues. Here the CDR3 reads CAWSVQGGNQPQHF. The CDR3 region has the DNA TGTGCCTGGAGTGTACAGGGTGGCAATCAGCCCCAGCATTTT.

This rearrangement joins TRBV24-1 to TRBJ1-1, with 7 bases fitting TRBD1. The CDR3 has 13 residues. J gave up 5 bases and V 6 bases, and 5 bases lay outside the gene matches. Germline V gene lookup returns CDR1 KGHDR and CDR2 SFDVKD. CDR3 sequence reads: CATSSRGLTEAFF. In DNA, the CDR3 is TGTGCCACCAGTTCGAGGGGGCTTACTGAAGCTTTCTTT.

V is TRBV24-1 and J is TRBJ2-2, with 7 bases lining up with TRBD2. Unmatched junction bases numbered 5, after V lost 8 bases and J lost 6 bases. Germline V lookup: CDR1 KGHDR, CDR2 SFDVKD. This CDR3 spans 13 amino acids. CDR3 nucleotide sequence: TGTGCCACCATGGCGGGGGTCCCCGGGGAGCTGTTTTTT. Residues: CATMAGVPGELFF.

The chain combines TRBV5-4 with TRBJ1-2; 7 positions agree with TRBD1. The CDR3 spans 11 residues. The junction had 5 bases not matched to a gene; V was cut back by 2 bases and J by 13 bases. Germline assignment: CDR1 SGHNT and CDR2 YYREEE (reference sequence). The CDR3 nucleotides read TGTGCCAGCAGCTTCGGACAGGCGGCCACCTTC. Translated: CASSFGQAATF.

As regards this clone: Additional DNA sequences in this sample encode the identical CDR3. The chain employs TRBV30 and TRBJ2-3; perhaps TRBD2 as D (6 bases). The V gene's germline CDR1 is GTSNPN and CDR2 SVGIG (reference sequence). Trimming removed 2 bases at V and 1 base at J, with 10 bases between. This CDR3 comprises 14 residues. CDR3 bases: TGTGCCTGGAGTATCGGCGGGGGCACAGATACGCAGTATTTT. Its protein is CAWSIGGGTDTQYF.